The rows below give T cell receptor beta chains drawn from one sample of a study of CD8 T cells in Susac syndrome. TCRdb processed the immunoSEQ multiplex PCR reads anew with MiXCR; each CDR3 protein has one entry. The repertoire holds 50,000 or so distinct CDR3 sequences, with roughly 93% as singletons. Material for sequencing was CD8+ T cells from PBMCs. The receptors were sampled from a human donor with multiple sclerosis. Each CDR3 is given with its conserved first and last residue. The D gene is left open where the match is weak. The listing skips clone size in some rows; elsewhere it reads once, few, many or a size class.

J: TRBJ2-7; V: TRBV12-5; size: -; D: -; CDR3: CASGWGQHPSEQYF; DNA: TGTGCTAGTGGTTGGGGGCAGCACCCCTCGGAGCAGTACTTC
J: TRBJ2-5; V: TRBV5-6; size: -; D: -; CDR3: CASTTPGQSFKETQYF; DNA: TGTGCCAGCACCACCCCCGGACAGAGCTTCAAAGAGACCCAGTACTTC
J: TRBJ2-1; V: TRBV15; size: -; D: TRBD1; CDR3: CATSRVGQPYGEQFF; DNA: TGTGCCACCAGCCGCGTGGGACAGCCCTACGGTGAGCAGTTCTTC
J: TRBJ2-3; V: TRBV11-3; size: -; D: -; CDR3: CASSPRASGTDTQYF; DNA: TGTGCCAGCAGCCCGCGGGCTAGCGGCACAGATACGCAGTATTTT
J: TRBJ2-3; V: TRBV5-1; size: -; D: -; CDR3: CASSSTVVDTQYF; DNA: TGCGCCAGCAGCTCCACGGTGGTAGATACGCAGTATTTT
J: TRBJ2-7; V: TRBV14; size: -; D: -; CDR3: CASSRLRDTFYEQYF; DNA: TGTGCCAGCAGCCGCCTCCGGGACACCTTCTACGAGCAGTACTTC
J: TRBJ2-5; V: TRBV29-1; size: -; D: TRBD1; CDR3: CSGRDREGETQYF; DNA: TGCAGCGGCCGGGACAGGGAAGGAGAGACCCAGTACTTC
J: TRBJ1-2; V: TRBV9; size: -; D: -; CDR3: CASSQNGDGYTF; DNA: TGTGCCAGCAGCCAAAACGGTGATGGCTACACCTTC
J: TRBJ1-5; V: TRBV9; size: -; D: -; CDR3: CASSPGRGNGQPQHF; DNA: TGTGCCAGCAGCCCTGGCAGGGGTAATGGTCAGCCCCAGCATTTT
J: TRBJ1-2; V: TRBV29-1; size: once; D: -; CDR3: CSVEVGVGSSGYTF; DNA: TGCAGCGTTGAAGTGGGGGTGGGGTCTAGTGGCTACACCTTC
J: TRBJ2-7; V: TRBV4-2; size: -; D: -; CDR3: CASSQEWTGVYEQYF; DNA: TGTGCCAGCAGCCAAGAATGGACGGGAGTGTACGAGCAGTACTTC
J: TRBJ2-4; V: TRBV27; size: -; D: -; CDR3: CASSQGLGNIQYF; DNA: TGTGCCAGCAGCCAGGGTTTGGGAAACATTCAGTACTTC
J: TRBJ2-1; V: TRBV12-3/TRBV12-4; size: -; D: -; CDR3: CASSMTLGNEQFF; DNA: TGTGCCAGCAGTATGACCCTGGGGAATGAGCAGTTCTTC
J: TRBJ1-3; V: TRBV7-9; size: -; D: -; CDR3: CASSLVGLGNTIYF; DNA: TGTGCCAGCAGCTTAGTGGGACTTGGAAACACCATATATTTT
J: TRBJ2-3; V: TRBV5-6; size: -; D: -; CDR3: CASSLWDPGARADTQYF; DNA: TGTGCCAGCAGCTTGTGGGACCCAGGCGCTCGAGCAGATACGCAGTATTTT
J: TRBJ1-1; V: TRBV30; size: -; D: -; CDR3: CAWSPGTEAFF; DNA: TGTGCCTGGAGTCCGGGGACTGAAGCTTTCTTT
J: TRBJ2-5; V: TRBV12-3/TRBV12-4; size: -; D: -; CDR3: CASSLRGLLAQETQYF; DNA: TGTGCCAGCAGTTTAAGAGGGCTACTGGCCCAAGAGACCCAGTACTTC
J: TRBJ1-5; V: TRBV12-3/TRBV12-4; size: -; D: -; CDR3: CASSLGSVQHRHF; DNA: TGTGCCAGCAGTTTAGGTTCGGTCCAGCATCGGCATTTT
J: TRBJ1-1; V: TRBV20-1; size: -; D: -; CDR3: CSATSQGGGGTEAFF; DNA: TGCAGTGCTACGTCCCAAGGGGGGGGAGGGACTGAAGCTTTCTTT
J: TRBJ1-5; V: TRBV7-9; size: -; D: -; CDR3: CASSLVVGNNQPQHF; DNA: TGTGCCAGCAGCTTAGTGGTTGGAAACAATCAGCCCCAGCATTTT
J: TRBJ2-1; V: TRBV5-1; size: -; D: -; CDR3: CASSLGFSSYNEQFF; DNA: TGCGCCAGCAGTTTGGGGTTTAGCTCCTACAATGAGCAGTTCTTC
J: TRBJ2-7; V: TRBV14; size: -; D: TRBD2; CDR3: CASSQYSGGRWEQYF; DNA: TGTGCCAGCAGCCAGTATAGCGGGGGCCGGTGGGAGCAGTACTTC
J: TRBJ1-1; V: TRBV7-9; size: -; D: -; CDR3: CASRKGDTEAFF; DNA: TGTGCCAGCCGTAAGGGGGACACTGAAGCTTTCTTT
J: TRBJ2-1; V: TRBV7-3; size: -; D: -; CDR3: CASSPGTDRKLSSYNEQFF; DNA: TGTGCCAGCAGCCCCGGGACCGACCGTAAATTAAGCTCCTACAATGAGCAGTTCTTC
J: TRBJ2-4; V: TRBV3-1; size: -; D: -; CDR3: CASSQEGRGAKNIQYF; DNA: TGTGCCAGCAGCCAGGAGGGGAGAGGGGCCAAAAACATTCAGTACTTC
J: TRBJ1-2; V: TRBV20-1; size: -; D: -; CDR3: CSALGFDRSRGGYTF; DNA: TGCAGTGCTCTGGGATTCGACAGGTCAAGGGGTGGCTACACCTTC
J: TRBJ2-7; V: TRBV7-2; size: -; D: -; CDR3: CASSLAVRMLTYEQYF; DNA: TGTGCCAGCAGCTTAGCGGTCAGAATGCTAACCTACGAGCAGTACTTC
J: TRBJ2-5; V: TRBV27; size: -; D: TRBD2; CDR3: CASSFEAGGRVETQYF; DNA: TGTGCCAGCAGTTTTGAAGCGGGGGGCCGGGTAGAGACCCAGTACTTC
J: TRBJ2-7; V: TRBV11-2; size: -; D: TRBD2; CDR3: CASSYEGGIYEQYF; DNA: TGTGCCAGCAGCTACGAGGGAGGGATCTACGAGCAGTACTTC
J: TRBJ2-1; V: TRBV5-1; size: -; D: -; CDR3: CASSGRSNEQFF; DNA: TGCGCCAGCAGCGGTAGGTCCAATGAGCAGTTCTTC
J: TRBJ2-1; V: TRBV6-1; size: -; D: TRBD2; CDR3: CASRVGRAAGGPYNEQFF; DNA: TGTGCCAGCAGAGTAGGCCGGGCAGCGGGGGGACCTTACAATGAGCAGTTCTTC
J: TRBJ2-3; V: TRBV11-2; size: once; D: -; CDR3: CASSDRLSDTQYF; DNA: TGTGCCAGCAGCGACAGACTATCAGATACGCAGTATTTT
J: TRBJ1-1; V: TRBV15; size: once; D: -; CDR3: CATSTGRGTEAFF; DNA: TGTGCCACCAGCACCGGACGGGGCACTGAAGCTTTCTTT
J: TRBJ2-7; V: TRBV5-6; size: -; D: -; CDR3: CASSLFWAAYEQYF; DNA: TGTGCCAGCAGCTTATTTTGGGCAGCCTACGAGCAGTACTTC
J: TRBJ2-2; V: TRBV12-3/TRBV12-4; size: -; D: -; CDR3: CASSRGANTGELFF; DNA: TGTGCCAGCAGTAGGGGTGCGAACACCGGGGAGCTGTTTTTT
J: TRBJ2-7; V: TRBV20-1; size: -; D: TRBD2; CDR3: CSATERGLTYEQYF; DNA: TGCAGTGCTACCGAGCGGGGGCTAACCTACGAGCAGTACTTC
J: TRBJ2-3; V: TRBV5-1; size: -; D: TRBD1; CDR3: CASSLGRRTGRADTQYF; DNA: TGCGCCAGCAGCTTGGGACGTCGGACAGGGCGGGCAGATACGCAGTATTTT
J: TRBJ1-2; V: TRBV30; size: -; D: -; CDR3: CAWIIGHGYTF; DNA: TGTGCCTGGATCATAGGGCATGGCTACACCTTC
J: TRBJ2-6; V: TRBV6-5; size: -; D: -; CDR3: CASSYSIPTAGANVLTF; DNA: TGTGCCAGCAGTTACTCGATTCCCACTGCTGGGGCCAACGTCCTGACTTTC
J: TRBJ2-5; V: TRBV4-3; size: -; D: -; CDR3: CASSQGGAQETQYF; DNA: TGCGCCAGCAGCCAAGGGGGGGCTCAAGAGACCCAGTACTTC
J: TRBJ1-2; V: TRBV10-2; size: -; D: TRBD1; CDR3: CASSELGTGSYGYTF; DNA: TGCGCCAGCAGTGAGCTGGGGACAGGGAGCTATGGCTACACCTTC
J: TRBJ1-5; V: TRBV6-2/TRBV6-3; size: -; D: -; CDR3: CASSYSQVSQPQHF; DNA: TGTGCCAGCAGTTACTCGCAGGTCTCTCAGCCCCAGCATTTT